Listed here are 17 T cell receptor beta chains from one sample, sequenced in a study of T cells in Graves' hyperthyroidism and ophthalmopathy. TCR beta CDR3 regions were amplified from RNA. First-round RT-PCR of the TCR CDR3 relied on the HTBI primer set. TCRdb reprocessed the multiplex PCR reads with MiXCR, giving one entry per CDR3 protein. The data hold about 360,000 distinct CDR3 sequences, with approximately 13% observed a single time. What was sequenced was blood. The receptors derive from a man between 25 and 39 years old with Graves' hyperthyroidism that later progressed to Graves' ophthalmopathy.

This clonotype was counted many times. This chain uses TRBV28 with TRBJ2-7; TRBD2 agrees at 9 bases. The CDR3 is 17 residues long. Germline V gene sequence: CDR1 MDHEN, CDR2 SYDVKM. V dropped 7 bases and J dropped 3; count of bases not matched to a gene: 16. In DNA form, the CDR3 reads TGTGCCAGCACCCGAAGGTATAAAGCGGGGGGCCACTACGAGCAGTACTTC. Translation: CASTRRYKAGGHYEQYF. The full variable domain, completed using reference TRBV28 and TRBJ2-7, is DVKVTQSSRYLVKRTGEKVFLECVQDMDHENMFWYRQDPGLGLRLIYFSYDVKMKEKGDIPEGYSVSREKKERFSLILESASTNQTSMYLCASTRRYKAGGHYEQYFGPGTRLTVT.

V and J are TRBV9 and TRBJ2-3; tentatively, D is TRBD1 (5 bases). The CDR3 length is 16 residues. V was cut by 5 bases and J by 6 bases, with 22 bases left in between. Looked up from germline, CDR1 is SGDLS and CDR2 is YYNGEE. This CDR3 reads CASSEPGQGHPDTQYF. In DNA form, the CDR3 reads TGTGCCAGCAGTGAGCCCGGCCAGGGCCACCCTGATACGCAGTATTTT.

The genes are TRBV29-1 and TRBJ2-5, with D possibly being TRBD1 or TRBD2 (5 bases each). The CDR3 loop spans 12 amino acids. V lost 7 bases to trimming and J lost 3 bases, with 12 bases between them. The germline gives CDR1 SQVTM, CDR2 ANQGSEA. The CDR3 region has the DNA TGCAGCGCTGGGCTGGGGGAAGAGACCCAGTACTTC. This encodes CSAGLGEETQYF.

The sample holds a few counts of this clonotype. The V gene is TRBV5-1, the J gene TRBJ2-5, with 7 bases identical to TRBD2. CDR1 and CDR2 from the germline V gene are SGHRS and YFSETQ. Trimming at V came to 4 bases and at J to 0 bases, leaving 15 bases not matched to a gene. The CDR3 is made up of 18 amino acids. CDR3 residues: CASSKGGLVGSYQETQYF. DNA of the CDR3: TGCGCCAGCAGCAAGGGAGGACTAGTGGGGTCCTACCAAGAGACCCAGTACTTC.

This clonotype was picked up a small number of times. The gene calls are TRBV28 and TRBJ2-2; 9 bases map to TRBD1. V lost 3 bases to trimming and J lost 4 bases; unmatched junction nucleotides: 3. The CDR3 is made up of 15 amino acids. Germline loops: CDR1 MDHEN, CDR2 SYDVKM. The CDR3 DNA follows: TGTGCCAGCAGTTTCCGGGACAGGGCCACCGGGGAGCTGTTTTTT. It yields the protein CASSFRDRATGELFF. Full variable domain (missing parts from reference TRBV28 and TRBJ2-2): DVKVTQSSRYLVKRTGEKVFLECVQDMDHENMFWYRQDPGLGLRLIYFSYDVKMKEKGDIPEGYSVSREKKERFSLILESASTNQTSMYLCASSFRDRATGELFFGEGSRLTVL.

The rearrangement uses TRBV30 and TRBJ1-6, with unresolved D. The germline V gene has CDR1 GTSNPN and CDR2 SVGIG (reference sequence). This CDR3 has 13 residues. The V gene lost 0 bases and the J gene lost 8 bases, with 8 bases spanning the gap. This CDR3 reads CAWSVVDDSPLHF. The DNA of the CDR3 is TGTGCCTGGAGTGTTGTAGACGATTCACCCCTCCACTTT.

This clonotype turned up a few times. In DNA, the CDR3 is TGTGCCAGCAGCTTCGGGGGCTGGAACACCGGGGAGCTGTTTTTT. Protein sequence: CASSFGGWNTGELFF. The rearrangement uses TRBV7-8 and TRBJ2-2; the D gene could be TRBD1 or TRBD2 (6 bases each). The V end lost 3 bases, the J end lost 1 base, and 9 bases lay between the germline ends. CDR1 and CDR2 from the germline V gene are SGHVS and FQNEAQ. The CDR3 extends over 15 amino acids.

This clonotype was observed at least ten times. The chain links TRBV6-1 to TRBJ1-4; 8 nucleotides line up with TRBD1. The CDR3 contains 14 residues. Germline V gives CDR1 MNHNS, CDR2 SASEGT. Losses at the gene ends were 6 bases for V and 7 bases for J; bases not matched to a gene: 7. As DNA, the CDR3 is TGTGCCAGCAGCCACGGACAGGGTGGTGAAAAACTGTTTTTT. This translates into CASSHGQGGEKLFF.

This clonotype was seen repeatedly, ten times or more. The chain combines TRBV2 with TRBJ2-1; 7 positions match TRBD1. Germline V gene data show CDR1 as SNHLY and CDR2 as FYNNEI. The CDR3 loop spans 15 amino acids. The V gene end was trimmed by 4 bases and the J gene end by 1 base; junction bases not matched to a gene: 4. CDR3 sequence: CASSGVTGSYNEQFF. The CDR3, as DNA: TGTGCCAGCAGTGGGGTGACAGGGTCCTACAATGAGCAGTTCTTC.

This clonotype was counted ten times or more. V is TRBV29-1 and J is TRBJ2-1, with 8 positions matching TRBD2. The J segment lost 9 bases and the V segment lost 6 bases, leaving 10 bases of the junction unmatched. CDR1 SQVTM and CDR2 ANQGSEA come from the germline V gene. The CDR3 is 13 residues long. The CDR3 here is CSVPAGTRAEQFF. DNA of the CDR3: TGCAGCGTACCCGCCGGGACTAGGGCTGAGCAGTTCTTC.

About this clonotype: This may stem from a read error, because a much larger clone lies one nucleotide away. The genes are TRBV28 and TRBJ2-3, with a tentative D call TRBD1 (6 bases). V was pared by 6 bases and J by 5 bases, with 15 bases between. This CDR3 comprises 14 residues. The germline CDR1 and CDR2 sequences are MDHEN and SYDVKM. CDR3 protein: CASRSGQSIDTQYF. The DNA of the CDR3 is TGTGCCAGCAGATCTGGACAGTCCATAGATACGCAGTATTTT.

This clonotype was counted many times. This chain uses TRBV7-9 with TRBJ2-1, with TRBD2 identical over 7 bases. This CDR3 spans 15 amino acids. The ends lost 7 bases at V and 0 bases at J; junction bases unmatched: 6. Germline-derived CDR1 and CDR2 are SEHNR and FQNEAQ (reference sequence). The CDR3 here is CASTPSGGSYNEQFF. The CDR3 DNA follows: TGTGCCAGCACCCCTTCGGGAGGCTCCTACAATGAGCAGTTCTTC.

The V call is TRBV29-1, the J call TRBJ2-2; maybe TRBD2 (6 bases). Trimming shortened V by 6 bases and J by 7 bases, and 18 bases separated the two germline ends. The CDR3 extends over 14 amino acids. Germline CDR1 SQVTM, CDR2 ANQGSEA. CDR3 region: CSVQYGGSGGELFF. The CDR3 bases are TGCAGCGTCCAATATGGGGGGTCTGGCGGGGAGCTGTTTTTT.

To note about this clonotype: The germline gene is not matched at one end of the junction; a read error may be the cause. The rearrangement uses TRBV10-3 and TRBJ2-1; D is unclear. The CDR3 sequence is 15 residues long. The germline gives CDR1 ENHRY, CDR2 SYGVKD. The CDR3 loop is CAISGTHSSYNGQFF. In nucleotides, the CDR3 is TGTGCCATCAGTGGTACCCATAGCTCCTACAATGGGCAGTTCTTC.

J is TRBJ1-2 and V is TRBV6-1; maybe TRBD1 (6 bases). The CDR3 is 12 amino acids. The germline gives CDR1 MNHNS, CDR2 SASEGT. Trimming shortened V by 3 bases and J by 8 bases, and 10 bases separated the two germline ends. CDR3 DNA: TGTGCCAGCAGTGAGACAGGAACCGGCTACACCTTC. It specifies CASSETGTGYTF.

This clonotype was counted ten times or more. The V call is TRBV20-1, the J call TRBJ2-7; D might be TRBD1 (6 bases). V was clipped by 1 base and J by 0 bases, with 13 bases between them. The CDR3 runs to 15 residues. CDR1 and CDR2 from the germline V gene are DFQATT and SNEGSKA (reference sequence). The DNA of the CDR3 is TGCAGTGCTAGAGGGGGGCCTTACTCCTCCTACGAGCAGTACTTC. Protein: CSARGGPYSSYEQYF.

The chain has TRBV7-9 and TRBJ2-3, with D tentatively TRBD2 (5 bases). Germline V gives CDR1 SEHNR, CDR2 FQNEAQ (reference sequence). V was pared by 2 bases and J by 4 bases, with 10 bases between. This CDR3 region has 14 residues. The CDR3 is CASSLTSLADTQYF. As DNA, the CDR3 is TGTGCCAGCAGCTTAACTAGTCTCGCAGATACGCAGTATTTT.